Following are 19 T cell receptor beta chains from one sample sequenced in a study of blood T cells in healthy people across ages. PCR was performed a second time for about 7 to 12 cycles using a sample-barcoded 5' primer and a J-beta primer mix. MiXCR was run by TCRdb on the 5' RACE reads, yielding one entry per CDR3 protein. The table shows 800,000 or so distinct CDR3 sequences, with 25% occurring only once. These data are also associated with another study on T cells of mothers and their children.

Sequencing used blood. Every receptor here comes from a boy aged 10-17 years in good health.

The genes are TRBV15 and TRBJ2-1; 13 bases map to TRBD2. This CDR3 is 16 amino acids long. The germline V gene has CDR1 LNHNV and CDR2 YYDKDF (reference sequence). V was pared by 0 bases and J by 5 bases, with 1 base of the junction left unmatched. The CDR3, as DNA: TGTGCCACCAGCAGAGAACTAGCGGGAGGGCACAATGAGCAGTTCTTC. Its protein is CATSRELAGGHNEQFF. Full variable domain (rest looked up from reference TRBV15 and TRBJ2-1): DAMVIQNPRYQVTQFGKPVTLSCSQTLNHNVMYWYQQKSSQAPKLLFHYYDKDFNNEADTPDNFQSRRPNTSFCFLDIRSPGLGDTAMYLCATSRELAGGHNEQFFGPGTRLTVL.

This clonotype was seen a few times. V and J are TRBV10-3 and TRBJ2-1; 8 bases map to TRBD2. Germline V CDR1 and CDR2: ENHRY, SYGVKD. J gave up 3 bases and V 4 bases, and 11 bases lay outside the gene matches. The CDR3 has 17 residues. The DNA of the CDR3 is TGTGCCATCAGTGCCCGACAGGCGGGAGGAATCTACAATGAGCAGTTCTTC. It is translated as CAISARQAGGIYNEQFF.

The rearrangement joins TRBV30 to TRBJ2-5; D might be TRBD2 (5 bases). CDR3 length: 12 amino acids. Germline V gives CDR1 GTSNPN, CDR2 SVGIG (reference sequence). Deletions cut 1 base from V and 5 bases from J, with 8 bases between. CDR3 protein: CAWSGRGETQYF. The CDR3 region has the DNA TGTGCCTGGAGTGGCCGAGGGGAGACCCAGTACTTC.

Concerning this clonotype: This likely comes from a read error, as the CDR3 has no conserved phenylalanine or tryptophan at its end. This chain links TRBV12-3 or TRBV12-4 with TRBJ2-1; no clear D. The DNA end is more similar to TRBJ2-5, so the J call may be wrong. The CDR3 has 12 amino acids. CDR3 loop: CASSLFGETQYL. CDR3 bases: TGTGCCAGCAGTTTATTCGGAGAGACCCAGTACCTC.

The chain links TRBV4-3 to TRBJ2-2, with 7 bases that match TRBD2. Looked up from germline, CDR1 is LGHNA and CDR2 is YSLEER. The CDR3 contains 16 residues. Trimming at V came to 5 bases and at J to 1 base, leaving 7 bases not matched to a gene. DNA of the CDR3: TGCGCCAGCAGCGGTCACGGCGGGAGGAACACCGGGGAGCTGTTTTTT. Its protein product is CASSGHGGRNTGELFF.

This rearrangement joins TRBV10-3 to TRBJ1-2; D not resolved. The CDR3 sequence is 12 residues long. The ends were cut back, 4 bases at V and 3 bases at J, with 6 bases in the middle. Per the germline V gene, CDR1 is ENHRY and CDR2 is SYGVKD. For the CDR3, the DNA is TGTGCCATCAGTGTCAGTGACTATGGCTACACCTTC. This sequence encodes CAISVSDYGYTF.

The gene calls are TRBV7-3 and TRBJ2-1; 7 nucleotides line up with TRBD1. The CDR3 consists of 15 residues. Germline CDR1 reads SGHTA; CDR2 reads FQGTGA. V gave up 5 bases and J gave up 9 bases; unmatched junction bases: 13. The CDR3 nucleotides read TGTGCCAGCAGCCCCGGACCAGACAGGGTTGGTGAGCAGTTCTTC. As protein: CASSPGPDRVGEQFF.

The chain carries TRBV3-1 and TRBJ1-6; tentatively, D is TRBD1 (6 bases). The CDR3 is 14 residues long. The V end was cut by 4 bases, the J end by 7 bases, with 11 bases between. CDR1 LGHDT and CDR2 YNNKEL come from the germline V gene (reference sequence). The CDR3 loop is CASSRGQLNSPLHF. The CDR3 DNA reads TGTGCCAGCAGCCGTGGACAGTTAAATTCACCCCTCCACTTT.

This clonotype was seen repeatedly, ten times or more. The genes are TRBV9 and TRBJ2-1; D not resolved. The last part of the DNA fits TRBJ2-5 better; the J call may be wrong. This CDR3 region has 14 residues. Germline V gives CDR1 SGDLS, CDR2 YYNGEE. CDR3 loop: CASSVGPAEETQYF. The CDR3 nucleotides read TGTGCCAGCAGCGTAGGCCCAGCTGAGGAGACCCAGTACTTC.

A word on this clonotype: The junction departs from germline at one end; a sequencing error may be responsible. The chain carries TRBV10-3 and TRBJ2-5, with a tentative D call TRBD2 (6 bases). Germline V gives CDR1 ENHRY, CDR2 SYGVKD. The CDR3 runs to 13 residues. The CDR3 reads CAISDQPGETRYF. The CDR3 nucleotides are TGTGCCATCAGTGACCAACCGGGGGAGACCCGGTACTTC.

Points on this clonotype: One end of the junction varies from germline; a read error may be responsible. This chain uses TRBV20-1 with TRBJ1-2; D unclear. The CDR3 totals 13 residues. CDR1 and CDR2 (germline): DFQATT, SNEGSKA (reference sequence). The CDR3 DNA reads as TGCAGTGCTCCGATAGGGATTTTTTATGGCTGCACCTTC. This sequence encodes CSAPIGIFYGCTF.

This chain's CDR3 is CASSSRGGRSQPQHF. In nucleotides, the CDR3 is TGTGCCAGCAGTTCGCGGGGGGGGAGATCTCAGCCCCAGCATTTT. V is TRBV12-3 or TRBV12-4 and J is TRBJ1-5, with a weak D call TRBD1 (5 bases). Trimming took off 4 bases at V and 6 bases at J, with 16 bases between the two ends. The CDR3 runs 15 residues.

This clonotype was recorded a few times. V gene TRBV2 combines with J gene TRBJ1-5; D might be TRBD1 (5 bases). Germline lookup yields CDR1 SNHLY and CDR2 FYNNEI. V lost 6 bases to trimming and J lost 0 bases, with 12 bases between them. The CDR3 is 15 residues long. For the CDR3, the DNA is TGTGCCAGCAGGCTTCAAGGGGTTAGCAATCAGCCCCAGCATTTT. As protein: CASRLQGVSNQPQHF.

The gene calls are TRBV20-1 and TRBJ2-7; 8 positions agree with TRBD2. Germline CDR1 DFQATT, CDR2 SNEGSKA (reference sequence). The CDR3 is 12 residues long. Germline trimming cut 1 base from V and 4 bases from J; bases unmatched to any gene: 0. The CDR3 DNA sequence: TGCAGTGCTAGAGTAGCGGGATACGAGCAGTACTTC. Amino acids: CSARVAGYEQYF.

CDR3 sequence: CASSLAWAGYGYEQYF. In DNA, the CDR3 is TGTGCCAGCAGCTTAGCGTGGGCAGGGTATGGGTACGAGCAGTACTTC. The J gene is TRBJ2-7, the V gene TRBV7-9, with a tentative D call TRBD1 (5 bases). The CDR3 spans 16 residues. Looked up from germline, CDR1 is SEHNR and CDR2 is FQNEAQ (reference sequence). Trimming took 0 bases from V and 4 from J, leaving 16 bases between them.

The rearrangement joins TRBV4-3 to TRBJ2-5; D gene uncertain. Trimming took 0 bases from V and 7 from J, leaving 9 bases between them. Germline V gene sequence: CDR1 LGHNA, CDR2 YSLEER. The CDR3 length is 13 residues. CDR3 residues: CASSQESWGTQYF. The CDR3 DNA reads as TGCGCCAGCAGCCAAGAGAGTTGGGGGACCCAGTACTTC.

This clonotype occurred a few times. This chain uses TRBV29-1 with TRBJ1-1; D call uncertain. The germline V gene has CDR1 SQVTM and CDR2 ANQGSEA. The V end was cut by 7 bases, the J end by 0 bases, with 3 bases between. This CDR3 comprises 10 residues. The CDR3 protein is CSGVNTEAFF. The CDR3 nucleotides read TGCAGCGGGGTGAACACTGAAGCTTTCTTT.

The J gene is TRBJ2-7, the V gene TRBV5-6, with D maybe TRBD2 (5 bases). Looked up from germline, CDR1 is SGHDT and CDR2 is YYEEEE. Trimming took 0 bases from V and 0 from J, leaving 16 bases between them. The length of the CDR3 is 17 residues. CDR3 amino acids: CASSLGVSRTSSYEQYF. The DNA for the CDR3 is TGTGCCAGCAGCTTGGGGGTTAGTCGGACTTCCTCCTACGAGCAGTACTTC.

The V call is TRBV4-1, the J call TRBJ1-5; TRBD1 is a possible D gene (5 bases). CDR1 and CDR2 (germline): MGHRA, YSYEKL. The CDR3 is 15 residues long. Trimming took 5 bases from V and 2 from J, leaving 13 bases between them. The CDR3 reads CASSYFGGGNQPQHF. CDR3 DNA: TGCGCCAGCAGCTACTTCGGGGGTGGCAATCAGCCCCAGCATTTT.